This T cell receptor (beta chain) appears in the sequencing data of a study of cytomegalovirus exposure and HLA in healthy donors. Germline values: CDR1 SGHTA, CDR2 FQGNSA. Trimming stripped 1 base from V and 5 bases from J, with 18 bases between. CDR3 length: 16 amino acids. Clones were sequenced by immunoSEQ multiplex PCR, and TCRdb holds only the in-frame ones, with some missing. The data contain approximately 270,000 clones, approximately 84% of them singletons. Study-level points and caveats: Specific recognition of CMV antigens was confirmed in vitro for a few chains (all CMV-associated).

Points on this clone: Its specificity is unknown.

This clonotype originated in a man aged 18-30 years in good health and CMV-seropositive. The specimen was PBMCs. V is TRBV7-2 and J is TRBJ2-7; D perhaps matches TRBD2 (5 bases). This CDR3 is CASSLVFGHGDDEQYF. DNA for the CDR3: TGTGCCAGCAGCTTAGTCTTCGGGCACGGGGATGACGAGCAGTACTTC.